This is a list of T cell receptor beta chains from one sample in a study of OX40 agonist ivuxolimab in advanced cancers. Produced via immunoSEQ multiplex PCR; TCRdb's table is partial and in-frame only. The sample shows about 69,000 clones, 90% of them seen only once. Sequenced here: CD4+ or CD8+ T cells sorted from blood, sampled in a trial of the OX40 agonist ivuxolimab. The source of these receptors is an adult with an advanced solid tumor such as melanoma, head and neck, liver or kidney cancer. Both conserved end residues are part of each CDR3. The D gene is left open where the match is weak. Expanded clones get a size class; other rows say once, few or many, or leave the size out.

D gene	CDR3 length	V gene	J gene	clone size	CDR3 DNA	CDR3 protein
.	15	TRBV28	TRBJ2-4	.	TGTGCCAGCAGCCAAATTGTGGGGGCCACGAACATTCAGTACTTC	CASSQIVGATNIQYF
TRBD2	16	TRBV10-3	TRBJ2-1	.	TGTGCCATCAGTGAGCCCAGGGGACTAGCGGGAGCAAAGCAGTTCTTC	CAISEPRGLAGAKQFF
.	15	TRBV21-1	TRBJ1-5	.	TGTGCCAGCAGCAAAGCGCGGAATAGCAATCAGCCCCAGCATTTT	CASSKARNSNQPQHF
.	14	TRBV5-1	TRBJ2-7	.	TGCGCCAGCAGCTTGACTTTCTCGGCCTACGAGCAGTACTTC	CASSLTFSAYEQYF
TRBD1	15	TRBV6-5	TRBJ2-7	few	TGTGCCAGCAGTTACTCCGACAGGGGAGGCAACGAGCAGTACTTC	CASSYSDRGGNEQYF
.	15	TRBV7-2	TRBJ1-1	few	TGTGCCAGCAGCTTAGTGGTCGAGGGGGGGACTGAAGCTTTCTTT	CASSLVVEGGTEAFF
TRBD2	17	TRBV7-2	TRBJ2-2	.	TGTGCCAGCAGCAGGACGCGACGGGAGGGCCGCACCGGGGAGCTGTTTTTT	CASSRTRREGRTGELFF
TRBD1	18	TRBV28	TRBJ1-5	.	TGTGCCAGCAGCCATCTGTGGGTTGACAGGGATGGCAATCAGCCCCAGCATTTT	CASSHLWVDRDGNQPQHF
.	14	TRBV5-1	TRBJ2-7	.	TGCGCCAGCAGCTTCCAATCAGCGTACTACGAGCAGTACTTC	CASSFQSAYYEQYF
.	14	TRBV28	TRBJ2-1	.	TGTGCCAGCGGTACTAGGCGGACCTACAATGAGCAGTTCTTC	CASGTRRTYNEQFF
TRBD2	16	TRBV5-1	TRBJ2-1	.	TGCGCCAGCAGCTTGGCGGCGGGAGGCCCCTACAATGAGCAGTTCTTC	CASSLAAGGPYNEQFF
.	14	TRBV28	TRBJ1-2	.	TGTGCCAGCAGTACTTTGGGACCGGCGAATGGCTACACCTTC	CASSTLGPANGYTF
TRBD1	15	TRBV6-1	TRBJ1-5	.	TGTGCCAGCAGAACAGGGGGCTACGGGGGGCAGCCCCAGCATTTT	CASRTGGYGGQPQHF
TRBD2	15	TRBV5-1	TRBJ2-1	once	TGCGCCAGCAGCTTGGAGGCGGGGAGGGTCGGTGAGCAGTTCTTC	CASSLEAGRVGEQFF
.	15	TRBV5-1	TRBJ1-4	once	TGCGCCAGCAGCTTGGAGGGGGTATTTAATGAAAAACTGTTTTTT	CASSLEGVFNEKLFF
TRBD1	15	TRBV11-2	TRBJ2-1	few	TGTGCCAGCAGCCCCGGGACAGGAGGGTGGAATGAGCAGTTCTTC	CASSPGTGGWNEQFF
.	15	TRBV25-1	TRBJ1-3	.	TGTGCCAGCAGTGAAGGATCAGGGGAGCGAAACACCATATATTTT	CASSEGSGERNTIYF
TRBD1	13	TRBV6-5	TRBJ1-2	.	TGTGCCAGCAGCGGACAGGAGTTTGGTGGCTACACCTTC	CASSGQEFGGYTF
.	14	TRBV7-8	TRBJ1-4	.	TGTGCCAGCAGCTTGGGTAGGGGGGATGAAAAACTGTTTTTT	CASSLGRGDEKLFF
TRBD2	12	TRBV29-1	TRBJ2-1	once	TGCAGCACTAGCGCGACGTACAATGAGCAGTTCTTC	CSTSATYNEQFF
.	14	TRBV4-1	TRBJ2-5	.	TGCGCCAGCAGCCAAGTTCGAGGGGTGGAGACCCAGTACTTC	CASSQVRGVETQYF
.	12	TRBV7-8	TRBJ2-3	.	TGTGCCAGCAGCCCCCCGAGAGATACGCAGTATTTT	CASSPPRDTQYF
TRBD2	15	TRBV27	TRBJ2-1	.	TGTGCCAGCCCCCTTCTAGCGGGAGATCCCAATGAGCAGTTCTTC	CASPLLAGDPNEQFF
.	14	TRBV7-6	TRBJ1-2	.	TGTGCCAGCAGCTTACACCCAGGAGCGTATGGCTACACCTTC	CASSLHPGAYGYTF
TRBD2	14	TRBV5-3	TRBJ2-7	once	TGTGCCAGAAGCTTGAAGCGGGAGACACACGAGCAGTACTTC	CARSLKRETHEQYF
TRBD2	15	TRBV10-3	TRBJ2-7	.	TGTGCCATCAGTGCGACTAGCGGGAGTTCCTACGAGCAGTACTTC	CAISATSGSSYEQYF
.	14	TRBV6-5	TRBJ2-2	.	TGTGCCAGCAAGGGGGGGAGACCCACCGGGGAGCTGTTTTTT	CASKGGRPTGELFF
.	15	TRBV6-6	TRBJ1-1	.	TGTGCCAGCAGTTACGGTATAGTAATGGGGACTGAAGCTTTCTTT	CASSYGIVMGTEAFF
.	12	TRBV29-1	TRBJ1-5	.	TGCAGCGTTGCTGGGCTAAATCAGCCCCAGCATTTT	CSVAGLNQPQHF
.	14	TRBV7-9	TRBJ2-3	.	TGTGCCAGCAGCTTAGGGACAGCCACAGATACGCAGTATTTT	CASSLGTATDTQYF
.	16	TRBV10-1	TRBJ2-1	.	TGCGCCAGCAGTGAAGAGGGGTCAGGGGCGTTGGATGAGCAGTTCTTC	CASSEEGSGALDEQFF
.	15	TRBV15	TRBJ1-5	.	TGTGCCACCAGCACCACCAACGCCGTCAATCAGCCCCAGCATTTT	CATSTTNAVNQPQHF
TRBD2	15	TRBV6-6	TRBJ2-1	.	TGTGCCAGCAATCAACTAGCGGGAGTAAGCAATGAGCAGTTCTTC	CASNQLAGVSNEQFF
.	15	TRBV30	TRBJ1-5	.	TGTGCCTGGAGCGAAGGTGAATCCCCGGTACTGGCCCAGCATTTT	CAWSEGESPVLAQHF
.	13	TRBV5-1	TRBJ2-1	.	TGCGCCAGCAGCTTCGACGCCTACAATGAGCAGTTCTTC	CASSFDAYNEQFF
TRBD1	15	TRBV18	TRBJ2-7	.	TGTGCCAGCTCGCCCCCCGGGACAGGGACCTACGAGCAGTACTTC	CASSPPGTGTYEQYF
TRBD1	18	TRBV14	TRBJ2-7	.	TGTGCCAGCAGCCAATCAGGGGGCGGCCCGGAGCGCTCCTACGAGCAGTACTTC	CASSQSGGGPERSYEQYF
.	15	TRBV27	TRBJ1-1	few	TGTGCCAGCAGTTCTGTGACAGCCGGGAACACTGAAGCTTTCTTT	CASSSVTAGNTEAFF
.	12	TRBV6-5	TRBJ2-5	.	TGTGCCAGCAGTGATGGGCGAGAGACCCAGTACTTC	CASSDGRETQYF
TRBD2	18	TRBV7-3	TRBJ2-6	.	TGTGCCAGCAGCTTAATGTCGCGGGAGGTTCCTGGGGCCAACGTCCTGACTTTC	CASSLMSREVPGANVLTF
TRBD1	14	TRBV5-4	TRBJ1-1	.	TGTGCCAGCAGCTGGGACAGGGTCCTAGGCGAAGCTTTCTTT	CASSWDRVLGEAFF
.	15	TRBV7-2	TRBJ2-2	.	TGTGCCAGCAGCTTATGGGGGCGCGACACCGGGGAGCTGTTTTTT	CASSLWGRDTGELFF